This entry lists 14 T cell receptor beta chains sequenced from one sample in a study of T-cell memory formation after mild COVID-19. TCRdb itself ran the 5' RACE reads through MiXCR, one entry per CDR3 protein. The table records under 600,000 distinct CDR3 sequences, roughly a fifth of them present only once. The sequenced sample was PBMCs or a T cell subset sorted from them (not recorded which). The receptors originated from an adult woman who had mild COVID-19 (a few samples of this study predate the infection). Cell type and time point are not known.

This clonotype was recorded at least ten times. The chain uses TRBV30 and TRBJ2-7, with a possible D match to TRBD1 (6 bases). CDR3 length: 15 residues. Germline lookup yields CDR1 GTSNPN and CDR2 SVGIG (reference sequence). V was pared by 2 bases and J by 2 bases, with 16 bases between. The CDR3 DNA is TGTGCCTGGAGTACCCTACAGGGCCTCGCCTACGAGCAGTACTTC. Protein product: CAWSTLQGLAYEQYF. Based on the CDR3 plus reference TRBV30 and TRBJ2-7, the full variable domain is SQTIHQWPATLVQPVGSPLSLECTVEGTSNPNLYWYRQAAGRGLQLLFYSVGIGQISSEVPQNLSASRPQDRQFILSSKKLLLSDSGFYLCAWSTLQGLAYEQYFGPGTRLTVT.

In its sample, this clonotype was seen a few times. V usage is TRBV3-1 and J usage is TRBJ2-3, with 9 bases matching TRBD2. The V and J ends lost 1 base and 7 bases, in that order; junction bases with no gene match: 6. The CDR3 contains 15 residues. The germline CDR1 and CDR2 sequences are LGHDT and YNNKEL (reference sequence). The CDR3 loop reads CASSQGLAGLYTQYF. The CDR3 region has the DNA TGTGCCAGCAGCCAAGGGCTAGCGGGGTTATATACGCAGTATTTT.

This clonotype was observed a handful of times. This sequence joins TRBV4-1 and TRBJ2-1; 11 nucleotides agree with TRBD2. The CDR3 has 16 amino acids. V gave up 0 bases and J gave up 4 bases; unmatched junction bases: 2. In germline, CDR1 is MGHRA, CDR2 YSYEKL. In nucleotides, the CDR3 is TGCGCCAGCAGCCAAGATCGGACTAGCGGGTACAATGAGCAGTTCTTC. Translation: CASSQDRTSGYNEQFF.

The rearrangement uses TRBV4-1 and TRBJ1-3; no clear D gene. Trimming took 2 bases from V and 1 from J, leaving 12 bases between them. The CDR3 has 16 amino acids. Germline CDR1 is MGHRA and CDR2 is YSYEKL. CDR3 DNA sequence: TGCGCCAGCAGCCAATCTTTCGGTCAGTCTGGAAACACCATATATTTT. Amino acid sequence: CASSQSFGQSGNTIYF.

This chain connects TRBV7-2 to TRBJ1-2; weak D call: TRBD1 (6 bases). Germline V gives CDR1 SGHTA, CDR2 FQGNSA. This CDR3 region has 14 residues. Trimming shortened V by 4 bases and J by 7 bases, and 16 bases separated the two germline ends. The CDR3, as DNA: TGTGCCAGCAGCTCAGAAACGGGACACTTTGGCTACACCTTC. This encodes CASSSETGHFGYTF.

This clonotype came up a few times. One end of the junction is discordant with germline, which a read error may explain. The chain employs TRBV7-7 and TRBJ2-3; D not resolved. Germline CDR1 reads SSHAT; CDR2 reads FNYEAQ (reference sequence). The CDR3 spans 14 residues. The CDR3 reads CASSLYGGTDTQYF. DNA of the CDR3: TGTGCTAGCAGCCTATATGGGGGCACAGATACGCAGTATTTT.

The chain has TRBV7-2 and TRBJ1-1; TRBD1 matches 7 bases. Losses at the gene ends were 6 bases for V and 5 bases for J; bases not matched to a gene: 6. Germline V lookup: CDR1 SGHTA, CDR2 FQGNSA. There are 13 residues in the CDR3. The CDR3 bases are TGTGCCAGCAGTGACAGGGCATGGACTGAAGCTTTCTTT. This encodes CASSDRAWTEAFF.

In this sample, this clonotype turned up a few times. The V and J genes are TRBV15 and TRBJ1-1; D gene uncertain. Germline lookup yields CDR1 LNHNV and CDR2 YYDKDF (reference sequence). The CDR3 totals 14 residues. V gave up 0 bases and J gave up 1 base, with 6 bases separating them. CDR3 sequence reads: CATSRDLQNTEAFF. As DNA, the CDR3 is TGTGCCACCAGCAGAGATCTTCAGAACACTGAAGCTTTCTTT.

The V and J genes are TRBV29-1 and TRBJ2-4; tentatively, D is TRBD2 (7 bases). This CDR3 has 13 residues. Looked up from germline, CDR1 is SQVTM and CDR2 is ANQGSEA. Trimming pared 1 base from V and 9 bases from J, leaving 13 bases between. CDR3 protein: CSVEVGGAGIQYF. CDR3 bases: TGCAGCGTTGAAGTGGGGGGGGCCGGCATTCAGTACTTC. Full variable domain (rest looked up from reference TRBV29-1 and TRBJ2-4): SAVISQKPSRDICQRGTSLTIQCQVDSQVTMMFWYRQQPGQSLTLIATANQGSEATYESGFVIDKFPISRPNLTFSTLTVSNMSPEDSSIYLCSVEVGGAGIQYFGAGTRLSVL.

This clonotype was detected once. The chain couples TRBV15 to TRBJ2-1; tentatively, D is TRBD1 (6 bases). The V end lost 11 bases, the J end lost 3 bases, and 14 bases lay between the germline ends. CDR3 length equals 13 residues. CDR1 and CDR2 (germline): LNHNV, YYDKDF (reference sequence). CDR3 in amino acids: CASGTPGYNEQFF. For the CDR3, the DNA is TGTGCCTCCGGGACACCTGGCTACAATGAGCAGTTCTTC.

This clonotype was seen more than once but under ten times. The chain links TRBV7-9 to TRBJ2-1; D might be TRBD2 (6 bases). The CDR3 contains 16 residues. Deletions cut 6 bases from V and 8 bases from J, with 23 bases between. Germline values: CDR1 SEHNR, CDR2 FQNEAQ (reference sequence). CDR3 bases: TGTGCCAGCAGTCATATCCGGGACTCCTTCGCCCATGAGCAGTTCTTC. Protein: CASSHIRDSFAHEQFF.

The chain has TRBV24-1 and TRBJ1-5; 11 bases line up with TRBD1. V lost 4 bases and J lost 3; bases outside the gene matches: 13. CDR1 KGHDR and CDR2 SFDVKD come from the germline V gene. This CDR3 is built from 19 residues. CDR3 amino acids: CATSEGKGQGALLNQPQHF. The CDR3 DNA follows: TGTGCCACCAGTGAAGGGAAAGGACAGGGGGCCCTACTCAATCAGCCCCAGCATTTT.

The chain is built from TRBV6-2 or TRBV6-3 and TRBJ2-1; D gene unclear. With 7 bases removed from V and 0 bases from J, the gap between germline ends came to 10 bases. CDR1 MNHEY and CDR2 SVGEGT come from the germline V gene. The CDR3 contains 14 residues. The CDR3 loop reads CASIDASSYNEQFF. Here the CDR3 DNA reads TGTGCCAGCATAGACGCCAGCTCCTACAATGAGCAGTTCTTC.

This clonotype was observed a handful of times. This chain connects TRBV25-1 to TRBJ2-7, with D possibly matching TRBD2 (5 bases). Per germline, CDR1 MGHDK and CDR2 SYGVNS. This CDR3 region has 13 residues. Trimming pared 6 bases from V and 3 bases from J, leaving 12 bases between. The CDR3 is CASSYGIGYEQYF. The DNA for the CDR3 is TGTGCCAGCAGCTACGGGATCGGCTACGAGCAGTACTTC.